This T cell receptor (beta chain) was retrieved from a study of identical twins. Every donor was a healthy Caucasian. In TCRdb, the 5' RACE reads were re-called with MiXCR into one record per CDR3 protein. The table shows 500,000 to 550,000 distinct CDR3 sequences, with about 20% occurring only once. This clonotype turned up a few times. Per germline, CDR1 SGHAT and CDR2 FQNNGV. The CDR3 is made up of 14 amino acids. The V gene lost 6 bases and the J gene lost 1 base, with 11 bases spanning the gap. The same specimen was also included in a second study, on T cells expressing NK-cell markers. From that paper: TCR beta repertoires came from sorted CD3+CD56+NKG2C+, CD3+CD56+NKG2C- and CD3+CD56-NKG2C+ T cells.

The receptor was isolated from a woman under 30 in good health. Material for sequencing was CD4+ T cells sorted from blood. The chain carries TRBV11-2 and TRBJ2-3, with TRBD2 as a possible D gene (6 bases). DNA for the CDR3: TGTGCCAGCAGTCGGGCGGGGCGCACAGATACGCAGTATTTT. Amino acids: CASSRAGRTDTQYF.